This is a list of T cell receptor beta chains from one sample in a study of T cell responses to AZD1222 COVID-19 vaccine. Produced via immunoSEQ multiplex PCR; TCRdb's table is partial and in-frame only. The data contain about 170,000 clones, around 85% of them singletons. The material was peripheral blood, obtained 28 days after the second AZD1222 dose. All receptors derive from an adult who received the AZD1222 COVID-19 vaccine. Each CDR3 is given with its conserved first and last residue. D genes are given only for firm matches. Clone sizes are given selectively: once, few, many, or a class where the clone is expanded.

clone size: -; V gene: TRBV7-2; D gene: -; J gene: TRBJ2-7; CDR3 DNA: TGTGCCAGCAGCTTAAGGGGTTTTCAGGGAGAGCAGTACTTC; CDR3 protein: CASSLRGFQGEQYF
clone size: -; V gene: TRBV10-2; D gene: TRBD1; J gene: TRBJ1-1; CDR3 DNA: TGCGCCAGCAGTGTGAGTGGACAGGGGAACACTGAAGCTTTCTTT; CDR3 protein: CASSVSGQGNTEAFF
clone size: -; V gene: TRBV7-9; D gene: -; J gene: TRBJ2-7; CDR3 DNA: TGTGCCAGCAGCGCGGGGACAGCCGTATACGAGCAGTACTTC; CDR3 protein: CASSAGTAVYEQYF
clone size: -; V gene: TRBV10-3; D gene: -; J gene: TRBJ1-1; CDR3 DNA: TGTGCCATCAGTGAGTCGATCGCCCAGGGGAACACTGAAGCTTTCTTT; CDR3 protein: CAISESIAQGNTEAFF
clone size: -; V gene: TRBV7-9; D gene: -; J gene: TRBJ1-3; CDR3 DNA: TGTGCCAGCAGCTTAGGAAGAGCCACCCACTCTGGAAACACCATATATTTT; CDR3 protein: CASSLGRATHSGNTIYF
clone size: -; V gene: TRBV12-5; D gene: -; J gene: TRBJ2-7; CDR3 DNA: TGTGCTAGTGGTTCGGACCGGGGAGACACCTACGAGCAGTACTTC; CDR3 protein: CASGSDRGDTYEQYF
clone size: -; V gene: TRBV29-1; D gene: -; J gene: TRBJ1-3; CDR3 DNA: TGCAGCGTTTCCCTCACCTCGGGAGGAAACACCATATATTTT; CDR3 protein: CSVSLTSGGNTIYF
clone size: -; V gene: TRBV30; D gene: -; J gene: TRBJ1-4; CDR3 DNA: TGTGCCTGGAGCCTGGGGTCGACTAATGAAAAACTGTTTTTT; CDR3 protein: CAWSLGSTNEKLFF
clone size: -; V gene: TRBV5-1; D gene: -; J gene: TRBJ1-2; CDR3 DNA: TGCGCCAGCAGAACTGACGACCCAGAACGTGGCTACACCTTC; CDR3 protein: CASRTDDPERGYTF
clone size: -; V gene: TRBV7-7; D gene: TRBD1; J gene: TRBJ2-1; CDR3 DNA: TGTGCCAGCAGCGGGTGGACAGGGGGCGGCTCCTACAATGAGCAGTTCTTC; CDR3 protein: CASSGWTGGGSYNEQFF
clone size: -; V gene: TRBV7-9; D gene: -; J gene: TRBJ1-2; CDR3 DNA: TGTGCCAGCAGCTCCGGACAGATACTCTATGGCTACACCTTC; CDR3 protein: CASSSGQILYGYTF
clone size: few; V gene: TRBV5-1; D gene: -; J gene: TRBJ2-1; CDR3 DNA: TGCGCCAGCAGGATGGTTTCCTACAATGAGCAGTTCTTC; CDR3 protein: CASRMVSYNEQFF
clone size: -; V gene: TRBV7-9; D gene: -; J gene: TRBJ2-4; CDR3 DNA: TGTGCCAGCAGCTCAGGACCTTACCGCCGGTACTTC; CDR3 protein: CASSSGPYRRYF
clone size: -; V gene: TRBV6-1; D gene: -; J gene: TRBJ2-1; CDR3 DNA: TGTGCCAGCAGTGAGGGACGTGATGAGCAGTTCTTC; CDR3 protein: CASSEGRDEQFF
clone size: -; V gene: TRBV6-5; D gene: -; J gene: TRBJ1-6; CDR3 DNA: TGTGCCAGCAGTTATCTGCGGGGGACCTATAATTCACCCCTCCACTTT; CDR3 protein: CASSYLRGTYNSPLHF
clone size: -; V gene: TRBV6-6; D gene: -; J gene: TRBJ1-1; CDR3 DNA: TGTGCCAGCAGTTATATTCGACCGCAGAACACTGAAGCTTTCTTT; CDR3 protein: CASSYIRPQNTEAFF
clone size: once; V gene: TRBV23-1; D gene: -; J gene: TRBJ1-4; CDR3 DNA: TGCGCCAGCAGTCAATTCGTTAAGGTGATTACAACTAATGAAAAACTGTTTTTT; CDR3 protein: CASSQFVKVITTNEKLFF
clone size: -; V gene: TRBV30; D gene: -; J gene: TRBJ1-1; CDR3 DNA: TGTGCCTGGAGGGGCCAGACCAAAAGGGCTGAAGCTTTCTTT; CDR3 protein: CAWRGQTKRAEAFF
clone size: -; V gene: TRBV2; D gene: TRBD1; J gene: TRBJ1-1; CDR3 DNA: TGTGCCAGCAGCCTAAAACGGACAGGGGGCGTGACCACCGGCGGGAACACTGAAGCTTTCTTT; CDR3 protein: CASSLKRTGGVTTGGNTEAFF
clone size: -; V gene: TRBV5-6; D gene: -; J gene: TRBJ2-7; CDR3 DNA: TGTGCCAGCAGCTTGTTAAGGGGGTTCCTCTCCTACGAGCAGTACTTC; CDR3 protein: CASSLLRGFLSYEQYF
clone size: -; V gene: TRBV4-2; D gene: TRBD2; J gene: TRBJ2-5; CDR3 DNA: TGTGCCAGCAGCTCTTATCCAGCGGGGGCGCGGGGCCAAGAGACCCAGTACTTC; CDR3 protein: CASSSYPAGARGQETQYF
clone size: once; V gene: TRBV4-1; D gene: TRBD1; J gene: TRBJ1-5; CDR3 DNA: TGCGCCAGCAGCCAAGATCCGGGACAGTCTAGCAATCAGCCCCAGCATTTT; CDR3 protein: CASSQDPGQSSNQPQHF
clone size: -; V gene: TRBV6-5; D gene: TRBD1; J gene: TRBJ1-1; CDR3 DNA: TGTGCCAGCAGTCCCGGGACAGCCGGTGGTGAAGCTTTCTTT; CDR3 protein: CASSPGTAGGEAFF
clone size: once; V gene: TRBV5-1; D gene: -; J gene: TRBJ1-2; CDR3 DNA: TGCGCCAGCAGGACAGGAAACTATGGCTACACCTTC; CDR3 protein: CASRTGNYGYTF
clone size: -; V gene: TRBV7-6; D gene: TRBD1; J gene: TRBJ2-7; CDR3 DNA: TGTGCCAGCAGCTCAGGGGACAGGGGGAACTACGAGCAGTACTTC; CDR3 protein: CASSSGDRGNYEQYF
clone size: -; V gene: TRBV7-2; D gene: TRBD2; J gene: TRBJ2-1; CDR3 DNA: TGTGCCAGCAGCCTAGGCGCTAGCGGGGGTTACAATGAGCAGTTCTTC; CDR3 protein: CASSLGASGGYNEQFF
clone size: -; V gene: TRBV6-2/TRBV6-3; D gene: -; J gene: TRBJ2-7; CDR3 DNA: TGTGCCAGCAGTTACCCCGCACAGAACACCTACGAGCAGTACTTC; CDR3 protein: CASSYPAQNTYEQYF
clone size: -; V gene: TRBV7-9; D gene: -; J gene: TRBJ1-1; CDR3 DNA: TGTGCCAGCAGCGAAGATTGGGGCACTGAAGCTTTCTTT; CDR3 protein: CASSEDWGTEAFF
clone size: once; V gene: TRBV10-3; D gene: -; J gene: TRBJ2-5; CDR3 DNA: TGTGCCATCAGTACGACGCCGGGCCAAGAGACCCAGTACTTC; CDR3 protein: CAISTTPGQETQYF
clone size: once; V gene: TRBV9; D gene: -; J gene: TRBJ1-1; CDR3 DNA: TGTGCCAGCAGCGTAGGTGTTCGGGGCGATCATACTGAAGCTTTCTTT; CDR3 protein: CASSVGVRGDHTEAFF
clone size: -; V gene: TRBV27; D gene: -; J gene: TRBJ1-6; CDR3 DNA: TGTGCCAGCAGTTTATCAAGGCCCCCGAGGGGTTCACCCCTCCACTTT; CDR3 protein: CASSLSRPPRGSPLHF
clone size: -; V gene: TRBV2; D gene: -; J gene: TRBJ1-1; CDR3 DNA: TGTGCCAGCAGTATAGGAATGAACACTGAAGCTTTCTTT; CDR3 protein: CASSIGMNTEAFF
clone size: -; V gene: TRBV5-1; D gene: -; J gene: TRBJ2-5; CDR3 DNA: TGCGCCAGCAGCCGGTCCCAAGAGACCCAGTACTTC; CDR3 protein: CASSRSQETQYF
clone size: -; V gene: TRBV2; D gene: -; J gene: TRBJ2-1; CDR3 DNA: TGTGCCAGCAGTGAAGGGGGGGTGCCCTACAATGAGCAGTTCTTC; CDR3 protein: CASSEGGVPYNEQFF
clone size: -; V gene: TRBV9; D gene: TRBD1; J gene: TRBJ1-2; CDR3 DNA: TGTGCCAGCAGCGTATCATACAGGGGAGATGGCTACACCTTC; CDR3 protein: CASSVSYRGDGYTF
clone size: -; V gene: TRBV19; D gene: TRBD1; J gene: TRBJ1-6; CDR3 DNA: TGTGCCAGTAGTATGGGGACAGATCGACTCTATAATTCACCCCTCCACTTT; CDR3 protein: CASSMGTDRLYNSPLHF
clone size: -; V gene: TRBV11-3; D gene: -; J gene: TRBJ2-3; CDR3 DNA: TGTGCCTCCAGCACAGGCAGCACAGATACGCAGTATTTT; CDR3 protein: CASSTGSTDTQYF
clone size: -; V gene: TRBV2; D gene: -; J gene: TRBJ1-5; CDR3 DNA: TGTGCCAGCAGGATTTACGTTAATCAGCCCCAGCATTTT; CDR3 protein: CASRIYVNQPQHF